The clone carrying this T cell receptor beta chain was seen a handful of times. This sample was taken from a study of T-cell memory formation after mild COVID-19. Germline V lookup: CDR1 ENHRY, CDR2 SYGVKD. V lost 3 bases and J 7 bases, leaving 12 bases between the germline ends. The CDR3 has 14 residues. 5'RACE with constant-segment primers yielded barcoded, UMI-tagged TCR alpha and TCR beta cDNA libraries. TCRdb reanalysed the 5' RACE reads using MiXCR and keeps one entry per CDR3 protein. The data show roughly 200,000 distinct CDR3 sequences, with around 15% seen just once and about 1.9% held by the top ten.

The sample consisted of PBMCs or a T cell subset sorted from them (not recorded which). The chain has TRBV10-3 and TRBJ2-2; D might be TRBD1 (5 bases). This TCR was recovered from an adult woman who had mild COVID-19 (a few samples of this study predate the infection). Cell type and time point are not known. CDR3 loop: CAISDRGGSGELFF. The CDR3 nucleotides read TGTGCCATCAGTGATAGGGGCGGAAGCGGGGAGCTGTTTTTT.